This T cell receptor (beta chain) comes out of a study of cytomegalovirus exposure and HLA in healthy donors. Study as a whole: Researchers found that less than 90% of 350 to 500 genotyped donors fell within the Caucasian-associated ancestry cluster.

CDR3 size: 14 residues. Looked up from germline, CDR1 is SGHRS and CDR2 is YFSETQ. V was trimmed by 4 bases and J by 4 bases, leaving 14 bases between them. Study results and limitations: Follow-up analysis later connected one missense variant in DCLRE1C with trimming of TCR beta V- and J-genes. In a later analysis, several top co-occurrence clusters appeared linked to parvovirus B19, influenza, CMV and Epstein-Barr virus.

The PCR made use of 60 Vbeta and 13 Jbeta primers. The repertoire was sequenced with immunoSEQ multiplex PCR; TCRdb's copy has only in-frame clones and lacks some. The table shows approximately 220,000 clones, with approximately 70% occurring only once. The donors, nominally healthy at sampling, likely had unrecorded immune exposures. This clone was seen a handful of times. What it binds is not known. The sample comprised PBMCs. The rearrangement joins TRBV5-1 to TRBJ1-1; possible D gene TRBD1, 6 bases. The sequence came from a woman in her 30s in good health and CMV-seronegative. The CDR3 region has the DNA TGCGCCAGCAGCATGGCAGGGGCGGGCACTGAAGCTTTCTTT. It translates to CASSMAGAGTEAFF.